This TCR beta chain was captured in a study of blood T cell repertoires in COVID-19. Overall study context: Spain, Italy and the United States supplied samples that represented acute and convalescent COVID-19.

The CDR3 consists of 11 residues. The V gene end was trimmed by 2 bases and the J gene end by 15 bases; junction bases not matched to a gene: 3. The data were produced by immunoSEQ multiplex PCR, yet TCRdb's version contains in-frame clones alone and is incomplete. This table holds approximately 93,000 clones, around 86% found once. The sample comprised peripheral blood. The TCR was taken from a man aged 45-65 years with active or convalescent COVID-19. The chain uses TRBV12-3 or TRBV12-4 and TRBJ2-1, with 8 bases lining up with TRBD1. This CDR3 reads CASSLHRGLFF. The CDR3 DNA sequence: TGTGCCAGCAGTTTACACAGGGGGTTGTTCTTC.